This TCR beta chain originates from a study of T-cell memory formation after mild COVID-19. TCR alpha and TCR beta cDNA libraries carrying sample barcodes and UMIs came from 5'RACE with constant-segment primers. Each CDR3 protein gets one entry after TCRdb re-called the 5' RACE reads with MiXCR. The sample holds hundreds of thousands of distinct CDR3 sequences, roughly 18% seen once. Germline V gene sequence: CDR1 SEHNR, CDR2 FQNEAQ (reference sequence). The CDR3 is 13 amino acids. The V gene lost 1 base and the J gene lost 8 bases, with 9 bases spanning the gap. This clonotype turned up a few times. The antigen remains unidentified. Study findings and constraints: The study found balanced CD4/CD8 in clones contracting day 15 to 85 and a CD4+ lean in later expanders. Specificity for SARS-CoV-2 was not confirmed among the second-wave clones peaking on day 37.

The chain has TRBV7-9 and TRBJ1-5; D unclear. The sequence was collected from a man aged 18 to 35 who had mild COVID-19 (a few samples of this study predate the infection). Cell type and time point are not known. What was sequenced was PBMCs or a T cell subset sorted from them (not recorded which). CDR3 sequence (DNA): TGTGCCAGCAGCTTAGATTATCAAGAGCCCCAGCATTTT. It is translated as CASSLDYQEPQHF.